The rows below give T cell receptor beta chains drawn from one sample of a study of T cells in Graves' hyperthyroidism and ophthalmopathy. TCRdb ran MiXCR on the multiplex PCR reads and lists one entry per CDR3 protein. The data hold some 400,000 distinct CDR3 sequences, with approximately 13% observed a single time. Sample: blood. Receptors were obtained from a woman aged 55 to 70 with Graves' hyperthyroidism. Both conserved end residues are part of each CDR3. A D gene is named only where the DNA matches it firmly. The size field is filled for only some rows; it gives once, few, many or a size class.

d_call: -; v_call: TRBV20-1; clone_size: many; cdr3_length: 15; j_call: TRBJ2-1; cdr3_aa: CSARGQRSSYNEQFF; cdr3_nt: TGCAGTGCTAGAGGACAGAGAAGCTCCTACAATGAGCAGTTCTTC
d_call: TRBD2; v_call: TRBV20-1; clone_size: few; cdr3_length: 16; j_call: TRBJ2-4; cdr3_aa: CSAPGTSGRKENIQYF; cdr3_nt: TGCAGTGCTCCCGGGACTAGCGGGAGAAAGGAAAACATTCAGTACTTC
d_call: -; v_call: TRBV18; clone_size: many; cdr3_length: 15; j_call: TRBJ1-4; cdr3_aa: CASSPRGHYNEKLFF; cdr3_nt: TGTGCCAGCTCACCACGGGGACACTATAATGAAAAACTGTTTTTT
d_call: TRBD1; v_call: TRBV2; clone_size: many; cdr3_length: 16; j_call: TRBJ2-6; cdr3_aa: CASDPDRAGGANVLTF; cdr3_nt: TGTGCCAGCGATCCCGACAGGGCTGGGGGGGCCAACGTCCTGACTTTC
d_call: -; v_call: TRBV7-2; clone_size: many; cdr3_length: 15; j_call: TRBJ2-7; cdr3_aa: CASSPRGTSSYEQYF; cdr3_nt: TGTGCCAGCAGCCCCCGTGGGACCAGCTCCTACGAGCAGTACTTC
d_call: -; v_call: TRBV28; clone_size: many; cdr3_length: 15; j_call: TRBJ1-5; cdr3_aa: CASSPEGAGNQPQHF; cdr3_nt: TGTGCCAGCAGCCCCGAGGGTGCAGGCAATCAGCCCCAGCATTTT
d_call: TRBD1; v_call: TRBV24-1; clone_size: -; cdr3_length: 15; j_call: TRBJ2-1; cdr3_aa: CATSVDRASFNEQFF; cdr3_nt: TGTGCCACCAGTGTGGACAGGGCCTCTTTCAATGAGCAGTTCTTC
d_call: -; v_call: TRBV20-1; clone_size: -; cdr3_length: 14; j_call: TRBJ2-5; cdr3_aa: CSAAGYRYQETQYF; cdr3_nt: TGCAGTGCTGCCGGCTACAGGTACCAAGAGACCCAGTACTTC
d_call: -; v_call: TRBV19; clone_size: many; cdr3_length: 16; j_call: TRBJ2-3; cdr3_aa: CASSHRVGQGTDTQYF; cdr3_nt: TGTGCCAGTAGCCATCGAGTTGGGCAGGGCACAGATACGCAGTATTTT
d_call: TRBD2; v_call: TRBV5-1; clone_size: few; cdr3_length: 15; j_call: TRBJ2-5; cdr3_aa: CASSPEREWRETQYF; cdr3_nt: TGCGCCAGCAGCCCTGAGCGGGAGTGGAGGGAGACCCAGTACTTC
d_call: TRBD2; v_call: TRBV4-2; clone_size: few; cdr3_length: 17; j_call: TRBJ2-1; cdr3_aa: CASSQVPPASGKNEQFF; cdr3_nt: TGTGCCAGCAGCCAAGTTCCACCAGCTAGCGGGAAGAATGAGCAGTTCTTC
d_call: TRBD2; v_call: TRBV20-1; clone_size: many; cdr3_length: 14; j_call: TRBJ2-7; cdr3_aa: CSAGRTSLSYEQYF; cdr3_nt: TGCAGTGCTGGGAGGACTAGCTTGTCCTACGAGCAGTACTTC
d_call: -; v_call: TRBV29-1; clone_size: -; cdr3_length: 14; j_call: TRBJ2-7; cdr3_aa: CSVRMQGGIYEQYF; cdr3_nt: TGCAGCGTTCGGATGCAGGGGGGTATCTACGAGCAGTACTTC
d_call: TRBD2; v_call: TRBV5-4; clone_size: -; cdr3_length: 16; j_call: TRBJ2-2; cdr3_aa: CASSPWTSGSPGELFF; cdr3_nt: TGTGCCAGCAGCCCATGGACTAGCGGGAGCCCCGGGGAGCTGTTTTTT
d_call: -; v_call: TRBV12-3/TRBV12-4; clone_size: many; cdr3_length: 12; j_call: TRBJ1-2; cdr3_aa: CASSLGLHGYTF; cdr3_nt: TGTGCCAGCAGTTTGGGCTTGCATGGCTACACCTTC
d_call: -; v_call: TRBV12-3/TRBV12-4; clone_size: many; cdr3_length: 14; j_call: TRBJ2-2; cdr3_aa: CASSLARVTGELFF; cdr3_nt: TGTGCCAGCAGTTTAGCGCGAGTCACCGGGGAGCTGTTTTTT
d_call: TRBD2; v_call: TRBV2; clone_size: few; cdr3_length: 18; j_call: TRBJ2-1; cdr3_aa: CASRLSRLAGIPYNEQFF; cdr3_nt: TGTGCCAGCAGACTCAGCCGACTAGCGGGTATCCCCTACAATGAGCAGTTCTTC
d_call: -; v_call: TRBV12-3/TRBV12-4; clone_size: many; cdr3_length: 11; j_call: TRBJ2-7; cdr3_aa: CASSYGGEQYF; cdr3_nt: TGTGCCAGCAGTTATGGAGGAGAGCAGTACTTC
d_call: -; v_call: TRBV30; clone_size: many; cdr3_length: 15; j_call: TRBJ2-3; cdr3_aa: CAWSIDSASTDTQYF; cdr3_nt: TGTGCCTGGAGCATAGACAGTGCTAGCACAGATACGCAGTATTTT
d_call: -; v_call: TRBV7-9; clone_size: many; cdr3_length: 15; j_call: TRBJ1-2; cdr3_aa: CASSSPGHLLNGYTF; cdr3_nt: TGTGCCAGCAGCTCACCGGGACACCTTCTCAATGGCTACACCTTC
d_call: -; v_call: TRBV7-2; clone_size: -; cdr3_length: 14; j_call: TRBJ2-6; cdr3_aa: CASSSQVGANVLTF; cdr3_nt: TGTGCCAGCAGCAGTCAAGTTGGGGCCAACGTCCTGACTTTC
d_call: -; v_call: TRBV9; clone_size: few; cdr3_length: 13; j_call: TRBJ1-1; cdr3_aa: CASSPPLDTEAFF; cdr3_nt: TGTGCCAGCAGCCCCCCATTGGACACTGAAGCTTTCTTT
d_call: TRBD2; v_call: TRBV30; clone_size: many; cdr3_length: 11; j_call: TRBJ2-1; cdr3_aa: CAWSLADEQFF; cdr3_nt: TGTGCCTGGAGTCTAGCGGATGAGCAGTTCTTC
d_call: -; v_call: TRBV11-1; clone_size: few; cdr3_length: 12; j_call: TRBJ1-1; cdr3_aa: CASGLIRGEAFF; cdr3_nt: TGTGCCAGCGGTCTTATCCGGGGTGAAGCTTTCTTT
d_call: -; v_call: TRBV30; clone_size: many; cdr3_length: 13; j_call: TRBJ1-1; cdr3_aa: CAWRQGLYTEAFF; cdr3_nt: TGTGCCTGGAGACAGGGTCTGTACACTGAAGCTTTCTTT
d_call: -; v_call: TRBV6-2/TRBV6-3; clone_size: many; cdr3_length: 15; j_call: TRBJ1-4; cdr3_aa: CASSFYQGGTEKLFF; cdr3_nt: TGTGCCAGCAGTTTCTATCAGGGAGGGACGGAAAAACTGTTTTTT
d_call: -; v_call: TRBV19; clone_size: few; cdr3_length: 15; j_call: TRBJ1-2; cdr3_aa: CASSITSSGFYGYTF; cdr3_nt: TGTGCCAGTAGTATAACAAGTTCCGGATTCTATGGCTACACCTTC
d_call: TRBD2; v_call: TRBV2; clone_size: many; cdr3_length: 15; j_call: TRBJ2-2; cdr3_aa: CASSEYGGSTGELFF; cdr3_nt: TGTGCCAGCAGTGAATACGGGGGGAGCACCGGGGAGCTGTTTTTT
d_call: TRBD1; v_call: TRBV4-1; clone_size: many; cdr3_length: 17; j_call: TRBJ1-5; cdr3_aa: CASSQVGTGISNQPQHF; cdr3_nt: TGCGCCAGCAGCCAAGTTGGGACAGGGATTAGCAATCAGCCCCAGCATTTT